This TCR beta chain was identified during a study of response to subunit inactivated influenza vaccine (dated by TCRdb to the late 2010s). For the wider study: Deep quantitative T cell receptor repertoire profiling was used in the study to track responses to a trivalent subunit inactivated influenza vaccine.

Findings and caveats that apply to the study as a whole: It was suggested by the authors that each seasonal influenza vaccination may recruit only a limited number of new T cells.

The CDR3 has 17 amino acids, counting the end cysteine and phenylalanine. Only the CDR3 DNA stays, 51 bases, in frame from base 1. Trimming costs V 0 bases and J 3 bases, and their ends lie 14 bases apart. CDR1 SGHAT and CDR2 FQNNGV were looked up in the germline V gene. To prepare the library, RT-PCR was applied. Instrument on record: Illumina HiSeq 2500. TCRdb applied fastp at Q25 and MiXCR to the public reads, then kept only in-frame beta chains. Under each unique CDR3 protein, matching rows form one entry showing the most common genes and DNA. Within this sample are hundreds of thousands of distinct CDR3 sequences, with 6% to 9% of them counted one time only. Approximately 12% of the sample is in the top ten clones. This clonotype was seen only a few times. The specificity of this receptor is unknown. No base quality information exists; no much larger clone differs at one position.

The receptor was isolated from a man in his fifties or sixties who received an inactivated influenza vaccine. Donor details come from another sample of the same person, matched by shared clones. This chain joins TRBV11-2 to TRBJ1-4; the D gene lacks a confident call. The sequencing used PBMCs from blood, collected about 24 months after vaccination. The CDR3 sequence is CASSLDVGLAANEKLFF. The sequenced DNA is TGTGCCAGCAGCTTAGATGTTGGGTTAGCGGCTAATGAAAAACTGTTTTTT.